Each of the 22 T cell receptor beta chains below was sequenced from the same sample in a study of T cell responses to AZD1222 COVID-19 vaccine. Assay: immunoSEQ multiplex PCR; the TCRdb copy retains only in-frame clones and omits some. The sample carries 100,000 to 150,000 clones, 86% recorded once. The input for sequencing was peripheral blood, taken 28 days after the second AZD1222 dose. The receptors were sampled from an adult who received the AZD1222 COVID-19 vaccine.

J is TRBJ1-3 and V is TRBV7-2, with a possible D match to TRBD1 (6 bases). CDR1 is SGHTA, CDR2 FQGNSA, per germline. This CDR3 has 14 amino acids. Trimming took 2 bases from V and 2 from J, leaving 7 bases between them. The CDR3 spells CASSLNRAGNTIYF. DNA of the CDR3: TGTGCCAGCAGCTTAAACAGGGCTGGAAACACCATATATTTT.

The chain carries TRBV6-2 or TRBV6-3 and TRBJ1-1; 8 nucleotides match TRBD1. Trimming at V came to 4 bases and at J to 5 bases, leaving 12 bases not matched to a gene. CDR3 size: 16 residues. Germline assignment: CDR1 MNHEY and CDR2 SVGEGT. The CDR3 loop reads CASSFSGTGFETEAFF. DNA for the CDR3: TGTGCCAGCAGTTTCTCCGGGACAGGTTTCGAGACTGAAGCTTTCTTT.

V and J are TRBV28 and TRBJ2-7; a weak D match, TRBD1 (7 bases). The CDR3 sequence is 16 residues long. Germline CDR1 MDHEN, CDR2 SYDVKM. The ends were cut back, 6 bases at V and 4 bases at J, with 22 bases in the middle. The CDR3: CASSFSGGGPLYEQYF. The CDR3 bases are TGTGCCAGCAGCTTCAGTGGAGGGGGCCCCCTGTACGAGCAGTACTTC.

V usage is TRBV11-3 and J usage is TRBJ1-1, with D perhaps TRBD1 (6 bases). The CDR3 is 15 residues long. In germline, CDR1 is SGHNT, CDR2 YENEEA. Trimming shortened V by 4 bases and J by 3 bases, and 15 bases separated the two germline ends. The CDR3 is CASSSTKGGYTEAFF. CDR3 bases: TGTGCCAGCAGCTCTACTAAGGGGGGTTACACTGAAGCTTTCTTT.

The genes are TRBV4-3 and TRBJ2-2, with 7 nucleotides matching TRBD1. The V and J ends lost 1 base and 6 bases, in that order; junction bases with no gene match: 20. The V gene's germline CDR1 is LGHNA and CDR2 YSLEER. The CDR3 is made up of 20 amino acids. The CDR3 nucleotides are TGCGCCAGCAGCCAAGGCTCTTCCCGACGACAGGGATGGTTGTCCGGGGAGCTGTTTTTT. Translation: CASSQGSSRRQGWLSGELFF.

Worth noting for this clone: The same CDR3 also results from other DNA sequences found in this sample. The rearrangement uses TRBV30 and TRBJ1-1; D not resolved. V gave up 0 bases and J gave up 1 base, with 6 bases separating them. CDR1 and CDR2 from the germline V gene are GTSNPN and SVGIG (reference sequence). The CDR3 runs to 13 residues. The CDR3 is CAWSVGGNTEAFF. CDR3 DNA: TGTGCCTGGAGTGTTGGCGGGAACACTGAAGCTTTCTTT.

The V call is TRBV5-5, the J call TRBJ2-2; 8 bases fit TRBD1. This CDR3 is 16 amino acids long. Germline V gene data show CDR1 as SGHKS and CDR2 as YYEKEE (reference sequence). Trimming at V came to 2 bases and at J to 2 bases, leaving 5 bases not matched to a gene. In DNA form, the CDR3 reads TGTGCCAGCAGCTTTACCGGGACAGGAAACACCGGGGAGCTGTTTTTT. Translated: CASSFTGTGNTGELFF.

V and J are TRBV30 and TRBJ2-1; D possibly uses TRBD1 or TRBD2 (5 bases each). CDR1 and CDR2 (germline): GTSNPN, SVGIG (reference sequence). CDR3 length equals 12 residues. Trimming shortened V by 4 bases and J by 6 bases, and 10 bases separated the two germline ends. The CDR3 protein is CAWTWDRNEQFF. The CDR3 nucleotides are TGTGCCTGGACCTGGGACCGCAATGAGCAGTTCTTC. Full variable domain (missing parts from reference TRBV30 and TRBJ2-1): SQTIHQWPATLVQPVGSPLSLECTVEGTSNPNLYWYRQAAGRGLQLLFYSVGIGQISSEVPQNLSASRPQDRQFILSSKKLLLSDSGFYLCAWTWDRNEQFFGPGTRLTVL.

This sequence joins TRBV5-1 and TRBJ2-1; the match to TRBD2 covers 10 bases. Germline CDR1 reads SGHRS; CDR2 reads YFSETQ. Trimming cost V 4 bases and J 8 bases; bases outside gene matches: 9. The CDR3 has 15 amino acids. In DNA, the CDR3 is TGCGCCAGCAGCCCCAAAGCGGGGGGGCCATATGAGCAGTTCTTC. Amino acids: CASSPKAGGPYEQFF.

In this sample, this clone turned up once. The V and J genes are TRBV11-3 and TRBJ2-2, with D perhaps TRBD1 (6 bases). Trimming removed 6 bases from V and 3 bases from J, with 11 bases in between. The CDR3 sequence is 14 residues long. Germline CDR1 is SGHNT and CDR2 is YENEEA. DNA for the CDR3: TGTGCCAGCAGACCGGACAGTTACACCGGGGAGCTGTTTTTT. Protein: CASRPDSYTGELFF. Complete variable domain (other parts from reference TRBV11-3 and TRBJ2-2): EAGVVQSPRYKIIEKKQPVAFWCNPISGHNTLYWYLQNLGQGPELLIRYENEEAVDDSQLPKDRFSAERLKGVDSTLKIQPAELGDSAVYLCASRPDSYTGELFFGEGSRLTVL.

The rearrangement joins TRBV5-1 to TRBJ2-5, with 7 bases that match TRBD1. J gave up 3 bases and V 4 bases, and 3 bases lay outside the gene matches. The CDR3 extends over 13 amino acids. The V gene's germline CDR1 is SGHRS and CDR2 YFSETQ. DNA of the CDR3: TGCGCCAGCAGCCTCGGGACAGAAGAGACCCAGTACTTC. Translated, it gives CASSLGTEETQYF.

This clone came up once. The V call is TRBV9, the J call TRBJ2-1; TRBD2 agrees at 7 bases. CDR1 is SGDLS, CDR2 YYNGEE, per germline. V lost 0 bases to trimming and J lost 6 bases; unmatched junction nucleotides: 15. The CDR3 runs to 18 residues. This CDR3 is CASSVGGSPSGTINEQFF. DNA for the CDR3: TGTGCCAGCAGCGTAGGGGGGAGCCCCTCCGGGACTATCAATGAGCAGTTCTTC.

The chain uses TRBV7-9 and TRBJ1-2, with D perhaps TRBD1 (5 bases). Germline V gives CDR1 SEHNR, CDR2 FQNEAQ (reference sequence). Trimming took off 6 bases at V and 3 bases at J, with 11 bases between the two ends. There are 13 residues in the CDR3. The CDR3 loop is CASSLDRDYGYTF. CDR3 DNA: TGTGCCAGCAGTCTCGACAGAGACTATGGCTACACCTTC.

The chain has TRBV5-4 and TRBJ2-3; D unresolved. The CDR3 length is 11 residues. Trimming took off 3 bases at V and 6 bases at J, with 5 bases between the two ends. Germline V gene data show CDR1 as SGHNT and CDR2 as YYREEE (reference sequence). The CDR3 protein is CASSSGDTQYF. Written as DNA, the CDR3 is TGTGCCAGCAGCTCCGGGGATACGCAGTATTTT.

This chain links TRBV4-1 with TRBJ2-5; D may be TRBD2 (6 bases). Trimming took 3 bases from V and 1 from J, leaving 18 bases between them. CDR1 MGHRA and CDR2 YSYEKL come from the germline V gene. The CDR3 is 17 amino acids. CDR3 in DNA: TGCGCCAGCAGCCATTCCTTAGGCGGGGCAATCCAAGAGACCCAGTACTTC. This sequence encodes CASSHSLGGAIQETQYF.

The CDR3 DNA reads TGCGCCAGCAGCCCCGGCGGGGGCCAGAACACCGGGGAGCTGTTTTTT. It encodes CASSPGGGQNTGELFF. The chain uses TRBV4-1 and TRBJ2-2; D possibly corresponds to TRBD2 (7 bases). In germline, CDR1 is MGHRA, CDR2 YSYEKL. Trimming shortened V by 4 bases and J by 1 base, and 13 bases separated the two germline ends. The CDR3 extends over 16 amino acids.

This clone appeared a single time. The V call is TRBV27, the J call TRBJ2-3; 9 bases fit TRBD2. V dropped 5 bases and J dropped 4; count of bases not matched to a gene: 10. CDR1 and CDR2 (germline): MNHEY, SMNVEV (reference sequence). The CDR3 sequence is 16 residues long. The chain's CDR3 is CASSPQRGGGSDTQYF. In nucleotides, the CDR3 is TGTGCCAGCAGTCCTCAGCGCGGGGGGGGCTCAGATACGCAGTATTTT.

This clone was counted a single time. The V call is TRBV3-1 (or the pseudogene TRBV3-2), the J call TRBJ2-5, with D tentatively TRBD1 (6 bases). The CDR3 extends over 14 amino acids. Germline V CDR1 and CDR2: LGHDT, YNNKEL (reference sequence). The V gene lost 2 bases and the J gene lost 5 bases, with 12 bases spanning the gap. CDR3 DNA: TGTGCCAGCAGCCAACAGGGGATTGGGGAGACCCAGTACTTC. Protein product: CASSQQGIGETQYF.

CDR3: CASSIRDRGNSPLHF. The DNA of the CDR3 is TGTGCCAGCAGCATCCGGGACAGGGGTAATTCACCCCTCCACTTT. The rearrangement joins TRBV7-9 to TRBJ1-6, with 10 positions matching TRBD1. The CDR3 spans 15 residues. Germline assignment: CDR1 SEHNR and CDR2 FQNEAQ (reference sequence). J gave up 6 bases and V 5 bases, and 4 bases lay outside the gene matches.

The CDR3 spells CASSEARQGNSPLHF. For the CDR3, the DNA is TGTGCCAGCAGTGAAGCCCGGCAGGGTAATTCACCCCTCCACTTT. The chain employs TRBV2 and TRBJ1-6, with D maybe TRBD1 (5 bases). Trimming took 0 bases from V and 6 from J, leaving 9 bases between them. Germline CDR1 SNHLY, CDR2 FYNNEI. The CDR3 length is 15 residues.

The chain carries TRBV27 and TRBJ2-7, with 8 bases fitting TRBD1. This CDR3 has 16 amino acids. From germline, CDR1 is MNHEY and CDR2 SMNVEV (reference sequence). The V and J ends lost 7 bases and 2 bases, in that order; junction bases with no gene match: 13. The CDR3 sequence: CASTMDPGQAPYEQYF. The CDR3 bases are TGTGCCAGCACCATGGACCCGGGACAGGCCCCCTACGAGCAGTACTTC.

The CDR3 DNA sequence: TGTGCCAGCAGCTTGGGGGGCCCCAGGGCCGATCAGCCCCAGCATTTT. Translating it yields CASSLGGPRADQPQHF. The rearrangement links TRBV5-6 to TRBJ1-5; D possibly corresponds to TRBD1 (5 bases). The germline V and J ends were trimmed by 0 bases and 5 bases, with 15 bases remaining between them. Germline V gives CDR1 SGHDT, CDR2 YYEEEE. The CDR3 contains 16 residues. The full variable domain, completed using reference TRBV5-6 and TRBJ1-5, is DAGVTQSPTHLIKTRGQQVTLRCSPKSGHDTVSWYQQALGQGPQFIFQYYEEEERQRGNFPDRFSGHQFPNYSSELNVNALLLGDSALYLCASSLGGPRADQPQHFGDGTRLSIL.